The present T cell receptor (beta chain) was sequenced within a study of blood T cell repertoires in COVID-19. Study-level background: The analysed material was cDNA or gDNA that came from T cells, B-cell-depleted T cells, or PBMCs.

Trimming cost V 2 bases and J 5 bases; bases outside gene matches: 5. There are 14 residues in the CDR3. Per germline, CDR1 SGHTA and CDR2 FQGNSA. Per the authors' pipeline: By means of reference gene primer amplification, nucleated cell counts were estimated. Clones were sequenced by immunoSEQ multiplex PCR, and TCRdb holds only the in-frame ones, with some missing. V, J and clone size reflect that table, while D and trimming were determined from the DNA. Of under 250,000 clones listed, 70% to 90% are singletons. The material sequenced was peripheral blood. This receptor was taken from a man aged 55-75 years with acute or convalescent COVID-19. The V call is TRBV7-2, the J call TRBJ2-5, with 7 positions matching TRBD2. The CDR3 nucleotides are TGTGCCAGCAGCTTAAGTAGCGGGTTGGAGACCCAGTACTTC. Protein sequence: CASSLSSGLETQYF.